The 27 T cell receptor beta chains listed next were all sequenced from one sample in a study of graft-versus-host responses after intestinal transplantation. Clones were read by immunoSEQ multiplex PCR, and TCRdb kept only the in-frame ones, dropping some. Of about 70,000 clones detected, about 94% appear once; the ten largest clones hold over 0.4%. Their recognized antigens are unknown. The input for sequencing was unstimulated CD8+ T cells sorted from spleen or lymph node cells, taken before intestinal transplant. These receptors came from a human donor who received an intestinal transplant.

The V and J genes are TRBV15 and TRBJ2-5; 11 bases fit TRBD2. The junction had 2 bases not matched to a gene; V was cut back by 0 bases and J by 2 bases. Germline V gene data show CDR1 as LNHNV and CDR2 as YYDKDF (reference sequence). The CDR3 length is 16 residues. CDR3 region: CATSRDLAGGQETQYF. The CDR3 DNA reads TGTGCCACCAGCAGAGATCTAGCGGGGGGTCAAGAGACCCAGTACTTC.

The count of this clone is one. This chain uses TRBV27 with TRBJ2-5; 10 bases match TRBD2. Per the germline V gene, CDR1 is MNHEY and CDR2 is SMNVEV (reference sequence). The CDR3 consists of 16 residues. V dropped 5 bases and J dropped 3; count of bases not matched to a gene: 9. CDR3: CASSPLRAGGKETQYF. DNA of the CDR3: TGTGCCAGCAGTCCGCTGCGAGCGGGAGGGAAAGAGACCCAGTACTTC.

The rearrangement uses TRBV10-1 and TRBJ2-1; TRBD2 is a possible D gene (6 bases). Germline CDR1 is WNHNN and CDR2 is SYGVQD (reference sequence). The V and J ends lost 5 bases and 8 bases respectively, with 13 bases between them. This CDR3 has 13 amino acids. The CDR3, as DNA: TGCGCCAGCAGTCAGCGGGTGAACGATGAGCAGTTCTTC. As protein: CASSQRVNDEQFF.

The rearrangement links TRBV6-5 to TRBJ2-7, with D unclear. The CDR3 spans 13 residues. V was clipped by 0 bases and J by 2 bases, with 5 bases between them. Germline V CDR1 and CDR2: MNHEY, SVGAGI. DNA of the CDR3: TGTGCCAGCAGTTACTCAGCCCCCTACGAGCAGTACTTC. The encoded protein is CASSYSAPYEQYF.

The table lists this clone with a count of one. The V and J genes are TRBV6-1 and TRBJ2-7; the match to TRBD2 covers 9 bases. The germline V gene has CDR1 MNHNS and CDR2 SASEGT. With V trimmed by 1 base and J by 2 bases, 3 bases remained unmatched. The CDR3 contains 15 residues. CDR3 in DNA: TGTGCCAGCAGTGAAGGAGGACTAGCGCCCTACGAGCAGTACTTC. It specifies CASSEGGLAPYEQYF.

The chain is built from TRBV10-2 and TRBJ2-7; 12 nucleotides align to TRBD2. V lost 6 bases and J lost 7; bases outside the gene matches: 7. CDR3 length equals 14 residues. CDR1 is WSHSY and CDR2 is SAAADI in the germline V gene. CDR3 region: CASSRLAGAEEQYF. CDR3 DNA sequence: TGCGCCAGCAGCCGACTAGCGGGAGCCGAAGAGCAGTACTTC.

V gene TRBV6-5 combines with J gene TRBJ1-5; D might be TRBD1 (5 bases). V was cut by 5 bases and J by 1 base, with 9 bases left in between. Germline loops: CDR1 MNHEY, CDR2 SVGAGI. The CDR3 runs to 14 residues. CDR3 nucleotides: TGTGCCAGCAGTGAACAGGAGAGCAATCAGCCCCAGCATTTT. As protein: CASSEQESNQPQHF.

V and J are TRBV6-6 and TRBJ2-7, with TRBD1 matching over 7 bases. The V segment lost 4 bases and the J segment 2 bases; nucleotides outside the gene matches: 11. The CDR3 loop spans 16 amino acids. Germline values: CDR1 MNHNY, CDR2 SVGAGI (reference sequence). CDR3 nucleotides: TGTGCCAGCAGTTCTTTAGGGGGCTCCTGGACCTACGAGCAGTACTTC. Translated: CASSSLGGSWTYEQYF.

This chain connects TRBV11-3 to TRBJ2-7; D is undetermined. V was clipped by 3 bases and J by 2 bases, with 14 bases between them. From germline, CDR1 is SGHNT and CDR2 YENEEA. The length of the CDR3 is 15 residues. CDR3 coding DNA: TGTGCCAGCAGCTTCCCCGGACGGCGACCCTACGAGCAGTACTTC. This translates into CASSFPGRRPYEQYF.

The rearrangement links TRBV4-1 to TRBJ2-7; no clear D gene. The V end was cut by 1 base, the J end by 4 bases, with 5 bases between. In germline, CDR1 is MGHRA, CDR2 YSYEKL. The CDR3 covers 12 residues. CDR3 in DNA: TGCGCCAGCAGCCAAGGGGCTTACGAGCAGTACTTC. This sequence encodes CASSQGAYEQYF.

The V call is TRBV14, the J call TRBJ1-1, with a possible D match to TRBD1 (5 bases). This CDR3 has 18 amino acids. Germline-derived CDR1 and CDR2 are SGHDN and FVKESK. V was shortened by 0 bases and J by 2 bases, with 19 bases between the two germline ends. This CDR3 is CASSQEGGRDGRNTEAFF. The DNA for the CDR3 is TGTGCCAGCAGCCAAGAGGGAGGCAGGGATGGTCGTAACACTGAAGCTTTCTTT.

This chain connects TRBV28 to TRBJ1-1; D is undetermined. Germline V gene data show CDR1 as MDHEN and CDR2 as SYDVKM. The CDR3 has 15 amino acids. With 1 base removed from V and 5 bases from J, the gap between germline ends came to 14 bases. For the CDR3, the DNA is TGTGCCAGCAGTTTATTTCGGTTGGAGGGTACTGAAGCTTTCTTT. This codes for CASSLFRLEGTEAFF. Complete variable domain (other parts from reference TRBV28 and TRBJ1-1): DVKVTQSSRYLVKRTGEKVFLECVQDMDHENMFWYRQDPGLGLRLIYFSYDVKMKEKGDIPEGYSVSREKKERFSLILESASTNQTSMYLCASSLFRLEGTEAFFGQGTRLTVV.

The chain is built from TRBV4-1 and TRBJ2-3; D gene ambiguous. The CDR3 sequence is 11 residues long. V lost 3 bases, J lost 3 bases, and 1 base lay in between. Germline V lookup: CDR1 MGHRA, CDR2 YSYEKL. The CDR3 DNA sequence: TGCGCCAGCAGCCATACAGATACGCAGTATTTT. Its translation is CASSHTDTQYF.

The CDR3 coding sequence is TGTGCCAGCAGCGCCGGGTCCCTCGGGCAGCCCCAGCATTTT. Amino acids: CASSAGSLGQPQHF. This sequence joins TRBV9 and TRBJ1-5; D not certain. Looked up from germline, CDR1 is SGDLS and CDR2 is YYNGEE. Trimming pared 3 bases from V and 7 bases from J, leaving 14 bases between. The CDR3 runs to 14 residues.

CDR3: CASSTVDRGLNEQFF. The CDR3 DNA follows: TGTGCCAGCAGTACCGTGGACAGGGGGTTGAATGAGCAGTTCTTC. The chain combines TRBV27 with TRBJ2-1, with 10 positions matching TRBD1. The CDR3 sequence is 15 residues long. Germline V gives CDR1 MNHEY, CDR2 SMNVEV (reference sequence). V dropped 5 bases and J dropped 7; count of bases not matched to a gene: 8.

The chain uses TRBV2 and TRBJ2-5; D is tentatively TRBD1 or TRBD2 (5 bases each). CDR1 and CDR2 (germline): SNHLY, FYNNEI. CDR3 length: 14 amino acids. With 6 bases removed from V and 5 bases from J, the gap between germline ends came to 16 bases. This CDR3 is CASRTRDPGETQYF. In DNA, the CDR3 is TGTGCCAGCAGGACCCGGGACCCCGGCGAGACCCAGTACTTC.

The chain uses TRBV27 and TRBJ2-7; 7 nucleotides match TRBD1. Trimming removed 4 bases from V and 0 bases from J; junction bases left unmatched: 0. This CDR3 is 13 amino acids long. The germline V gene has CDR1 MNHEY and CDR2 SMNVEV (reference sequence). CDR3 region: CASSWDSSYEQYF. CDR3 nucleotide sequence: TGTGCCAGCAGTTGGGACAGCTCCTACGAGCAGTACTTC.

The J gene is TRBJ2-7, the V gene TRBV7-9; D remains ambiguous. Trimming shortened V by 1 base and J by 0 bases, and 4 bases separated the two germline ends. Germline V gene sequence: CDR1 SEHNR, CDR2 FQNEAQ (reference sequence). The CDR3 is 13 residues long. The CDR3: CASSLGHSYEQYF. CDR3 nucleotides: TGTGCCAGCAGCTTAGGGCACTCCTACGAGCAGTACTTC.

V is TRBV6-1 and J is TRBJ2-7, with 7 positions matching TRBD2. The CDR3 runs to 14 residues. Losses at the gene ends were 7 bases for V and 3 bases for J; bases not matched to a gene: 9. Germline V gene data show CDR1 as MNHNS and CDR2 as SASEGT. CDR3 DNA: TGTGCCAGCACTCTTGGGGGGGAGGGCTACGAGCAGTACTTC. This sequence encodes CASTLGGEGYEQYF.

This chain uses TRBV9 with TRBJ2-2; D gene uncertain. CDR3 size: 15 residues. Trimming removed 1 base at V and 2 bases at J, with 9 bases between. Germline-derived CDR1 and CDR2 are SGDLS and YYNGEE. The CDR3 DNA reads as TGTGCCAGCAGCGTATACGTCGGAAACACCGGGGAGCTGTTTTTT. It specifies CASSVYVGNTGELFF.

The J gene is TRBJ2-2, the V gene TRBV19; weak D call: TRBD2 (6 bases). V lost 1 base, J lost 2 bases, and 8 bases lay in between. The CDR3 is made up of 15 amino acids. Germline loops: CDR1 LNHDA, CDR2 SQIVND (reference sequence). This chain's CDR3 is CASSIVGTNTGELFF. For the CDR3, the DNA is TGTGCCAGTAGTATAGTTGGGACTAACACCGGGGAGCTGTTTTTT.

The chain joins TRBV19 to TRBJ2-7; TRBD2 aligns across 11 bases. V shed 0 bases and J 2 bases; nucleotides not matched to a gene: 3. CDR1 is LNHDA and CDR2 is SQIVND in the germline V gene (reference sequence). This CDR3 is built from 16 residues. The CDR3 here is CASSIDPGLAAYEQYF. In DNA form, the CDR3 reads TGTGCCAGTAGTATAGATCCGGGACTAGCGGCCTACGAGCAGTACTTC.

CDR3 DNA: TGTGCCAGCAGTTACGGGACATCCTACGAGCAGTACTTC. This translates into CASSYGTSYEQYF. The rearrangement joins TRBV6-6 to TRBJ2-7; possible D gene TRBD1, 6 bases. The V gene lost 2 bases and the J gene lost 1 base, with 6 bases spanning the gap. CDR1 is MNHNY and CDR2 is SVGAGI in the germline V gene (reference sequence). There are 13 residues in the CDR3.

V is TRBV2 and J is TRBJ1-2, with 8 bases matching TRBD1. CDR1 is SNHLY and CDR2 is FYNNEI in the germline V gene. The CDR3 totals 12 residues. The junction had 5 bases not matched to a gene; V was cut back by 8 bases and J by 6 bases. Here the CDR3 reads CASLGTGHGYTF. CDR3 in DNA: TGTGCCAGCCTGGGGACAGGCCATGGCTACACCTTC.

This chain connects TRBV7-9 to TRBJ2-5; 7 nucleotides match TRBD2. Unmatched junction bases numbered 10, after V lost 4 bases and J lost 5 bases. The CDR3 consists of 15 residues. Germline V gives CDR1 SEHNR, CDR2 FQNEAQ (reference sequence). This chain's CDR3 is CASSSIGGDEETQYF. The CDR3 DNA reads TGTGCCAGCAGCTCAATTGGGGGGGACGAGGAGACCCAGTACTTC.

This chain uses TRBV7-2 with TRBJ2-7; D call uncertain. The CDR3 is 11 residues long. Germline V lookup: CDR1 SGHTA, CDR2 FQGNSA. Trimming left V 2 bases short and J 3 bases short, with 2 bases between. The DNA of the CDR3 is TGTGCCAGCAGCTTAAACTACGAGCAGTACTTC. This gives the protein CASSLNYEQYF. Supplemented by reference TRBV7-2 and TRBJ2-7, the full variable domain reads GAGVSQSPSNKVTEKGKDVELRCDPISGHTALYWYRQSLGQGLEFLIYFQGNSAPDKSGLPSDRFSAERTGGSVSTLTIQRTQQEDSAVYLCASSLNYEQYFGPGTRLTVT.

The rearrangement joins TRBV5-1 to TRBJ1-2; 7 bases map to TRBD1. Germline values: CDR1 SGHRS, CDR2 YFSETQ. This CDR3 region has 12 residues. V trimming: 6 bases; J trimming: 6 bases; junction bases outside the gene matches: 5. CDR3 residues: CASTLDRDGYTF. In DNA, the CDR3 is TGCGCCAGCACCCTTGACAGGGATGGCTACACCTTC.